One TCR beta chain is described in this entry. Its cognate antigen has yet to be identified. There are no base qualities to consult, and no much larger clone falls within one base. These data originate in a study of T cell changes during pregnancy in multiple sclerosis (dated 2019 in TCRdb). About the study as a whole: The study looked at changes in the T cell repertoire across pregnancy in women with multiple sclerosis.

The protocol used for the library was the immunoSEQ multiplex PCR assay. Not all clones reach the TCRdb copy of this immuneACCESS table, which keeps in-frame sequences only. Checked studies attribute under half of the gap to unresolved V genes and leave the rest unexplained. In this sample the table shows about 39,000 clones, 80% to 85% of which occur a single time. 0.64% of the sample rests with the top ten. From the germline V gene, CDR1 is SGHRS and CDR2 is YFSETQ. Trimming accounts for 4 bases at V and 0 bases at J, while the number of junction bases matched to no gene is 4. Including the terminal cysteine and phenylalanine, the CDR3 comprises 16 residues. Only CDR3 DNA remains: 48 bases, in frame from the first base.

Here the sequenced sample was CD4+ T cells from peripheral blood mononuclear cells, taken before pregnancy. The chain is assembled from TRBV5-1 and TRBJ2-2, with 9 middle bases fitting TRBD1. This receptor was taken from a female donor with multiple sclerosis, enrolled in a pregnancy study. The nucleotide sequence is TGCGCCAGCAGCATACAGGGGGCGACGAACACCGGGGAGCTGTTTTTT. The resulting protein is CASSIQGATNTGELFF. The CDR3 plus the reference TRBV5-1 and TRBJ2-2 genes for the other parts give the full variable domain: KAGVTQTPRYLIKTRGQQVTLSCSPISGHRSVSWYQQTPGQGLQFLFEYFSETQRNKGNFPGRFSGRQFSNSRSEMNVSTLELGDSALYLCASSIQGATNTGELFFGEGSRLTVL.